Listed below are T cell receptor beta chains from one sample, sequenced in a study of control samples from healthy donors and cancer patients. Method: immunoSEQ multiplex PCR; TCRdb's copy keeps in-frame clones and lacks some. The table lists 95,000 to 150,000 clones, around 89% of them singletons, with less than 4% in the top ten. Source material: blood. Source of these receptors: a man aged 40-55 years in good health. The CDR3 runs from the conserved cysteine through the conserved F or W. The D gene is left open where the match is weak. Rows may omit the clone size; those that give it use once, few, many or a size class.

cdr3_nt	cdr3_aa	v_call	clone_size	j_call	d_call
TGTGCCAGCAGCTTTCAACGGGGGCGTCAAGAGACCCAGTACTTC	CASSFQRGRQETQYF	TRBV6-5	NA	TRBJ2-5	NA
TGCAGTGCGGCAGGGAGTTACGAGCAGTACTTC	CSAAGSYEQYF	TRBV20-1	NA	TRBJ2-7	NA
TGTGCCAGCAGCCAACGACAGAGTAACACTGAAGCTTTCTTT	CASSQRQSNTEAFF	TRBV7-8	NA	TRBJ1-1	NA
TGTGCCACCAGTGATACCGGACAGGGGAGAACTTTCTTT	CATSDTGQGRTFF	TRBV24-1	NA	TRBJ1-1	TRBD1
TGTGCCAGCTCACAATATTCGGGGGGCACTGAAGCTTTCTTT	CASSQYSGGTEAFF	TRBV18	once	TRBJ1-1	NA
TGTGCCACCAGTGATCTGGCCCATCCGACAGGGGTGTCGGGCTACACCTTC	CATSDLAHPTGVSGYTF	TRBV24-1	NA	TRBJ1-2	TRBD1
TGTGCCAGCAGCTTGGGTGACAGAAACACTGAAGCTTTCTTT	CASSLGDRNTEAFF	TRBV5-4	NA	TRBJ1-1	NA
TGCGCCAGCAGCCAAGACCCCTCTAAGGGGAGGAGCACTGAAGCTTTCTTT	CASSQDPSKGRSTEAFF	TRBV4-3	NA	TRBJ1-1	NA
TGTGCCAGCAGCTCACGGGGGGGAACTAGCACAGATACGCAGTATTTT	CASSSRGGTSTDTQYF	TRBV5-4	NA	TRBJ2-3	TRBD2
TGTGCCAGCAGCTGGCCCCCGGAAGTTGGGGAGACCCAGTACTTC	CASSWPPEVGETQYF	TRBV7-2	NA	TRBJ2-5	NA
TGTGCCAGCAGCGTTGGGGCAGGGGGTAATTCACCCCTCCACTTT	CASSVGAGGNSPLHF	TRBV9	NA	TRBJ1-6	TRBD1
TGTGCCAGTAGTATAGACCTAGGGACTAGCGGGGGATTCAATGAGCAGTTCTTC	CASSIDLGTSGGFNEQFF	TRBV19	NA	TRBJ2-1	TRBD2
TGTGCCAGCAGTTTATCCGTAGCGGGAGTAAAGACCCAGTACTTC	CASSLSVAGVKTQYF	TRBV27	NA	TRBJ2-5	TRBD2
TGTGCCAGTAGTAACGGCGGCGAGCAGTACTTC	CASSNGGEQYF	TRBV19	once	TRBJ2-7	NA
TGTGCCAGCAGCGTAGGCGGCGGGGGGGCAGATACGCAGTATTTT	CASSVGGGGADTQYF	TRBV9	NA	TRBJ2-3	TRBD2
TGTGCCAGCTCACCCATGAGCGGGGGCGGGTACAATGAGCAGTTCTTC	CASSPMSGGGYNEQFF	TRBV18	NA	TRBJ2-1	TRBD2
TGTGCCAGCAGCTACCGGGCCGGAACTTACGAGCAGTACTTC	CASSYRAGTYEQYF	TRBV11-3	few	TRBJ2-7	NA
TGTGCCAGCAGCTTAAACAGGGGCGGGAGTTCACCCCTCCACTTT	CASSLNRGGSSPLHF	TRBV7-2	NA	TRBJ1-6	TRBD1
TGCGCCAGCAGCATACGGTCCCCGGGGTACACTGAAGCTTTCTTT	CASSIRSPGYTEAFF	TRBV5-1	NA	TRBJ1-1	NA
TGTGCCAGCAGTTTTTTCTTAGGGTACAATGAGCAGTTCTTC	CASSFFLGYNEQFF	TRBV27	NA	TRBJ2-1	NA
TGTGCCAGCAGCTTAGCGGGGGTTAACTATGGCTACACCTTC	CASSLAGVNYGYTF	TRBV7-9	NA	TRBJ1-2	NA
TGCGCCAGCAGTGATTTTGGGGCCCTCGATGGCTACACCTTC	CASSDFGALDGYTF	TRBV10-2	NA	TRBJ1-2	NA
TGTGCCAGCAATGATGGTAGTGAAAAACTGTTTTTT	CASNDGSEKLFF	TRBV12-3/TRBV12-4	NA	TRBJ1-4	NA
TGTGCCAGCTCGCCACAGGGTTTTGAAAATTCACCCCTCCACTTT	CASSPQGFENSPLHF	TRBV18	NA	TRBJ1-6	NA